This T cell receptor (beta chain) derives from a study of blood T cell repertoires in COVID-19. The wider study: Spain, Italy and the United States supplied samples that represented acute and convalescent COVID-19.

Authors' data handling: Reference gene primer amplification gave estimated nucleated cell counts. The repertoire was sequenced with immunoSEQ multiplex PCR; TCRdb's copy has only in-frame clones and lacks some. V and J calls plus clone size are reproduced from that table; the DNA served to infer D and trimming. The profile shows 75,000 to 100,000 clones, approximately 87% of them singletons. V was shortened by 1 base and J by 8 bases, with 8 bases between the two germline ends. CDR1 and CDR2 (germline): SGHDN, FVKESK. The CDR3 loop spans 12 amino acids. The chain links TRBV14 to TRBJ1-2, with unresolved D. This receptor was identified in a human donor in a cohort sampled during active COVID-19. Material for sequencing was peripheral blood. The CDR3 is CASSQVRGGYTF. The CDR3, as DNA: TGTGCCAGCAGCCAAGTTAGAGGGGGCTACACCTTC. Supplemented by reference TRBV14 and TRBJ1-2, the full variable domain reads EAGVTQFPSHSVIEKGQTVTLRCDPISGHDNLYWYRRVMGKEIKFLLHFVKESKQDESGMPNNRFLAERTGGTYSTLKVQPAELEDSGVYFCASSQVRGGYTFGSGTRLTVV.